The 5 T cell receptor beta chains in this list originate from one sample, sequenced in a study of blood T cell repertoires in COVID-19. The assay was immunoSEQ multiplex PCR, and TCRdb's table has in-frame clones only and misses some. The data show more than 150,000 clones, 85% to 95% seen once. The specimen was peripheral blood. Source of these receptors: a man aged 30 to 39 with COVID-19, enrolled during active disease.

The V call is TRBV21-1, the J call TRBJ2-3; the listed D gene, TRBD2, was not tested against the DNA. TRBV21-1 is described as a pseudogene. The CDR3 has 15 amino acids. The CDR3 coding sequence is TGTGCCAGCAGCAAACGGGTCGAGGGCTGGGATACGCAGTATTTT. It translates to CASSKRVEGWDTQYF.

This chain links TRBV9 with TRBJ1-1; D gene unclear. This CDR3 comprises 13 residues. Germline V gives CDR1 SGDLS, CDR2 YYNGEE. V shed 0 bases and J shed 8 bases, with 11 bases lying between them. CDR3 residues: CASSVGPTLEAFF. The DNA of the CDR3 is TGTGCCAGCAGCGTAGGCCCCACACTAGAAGCTTTCTTT.

The rearrangement joins TRBV6-5 to TRBJ1-2; TRBD1 is a possible D gene (5 bases). Looked up from germline, CDR1 is MNHEY and CDR2 is SVGAGI. CDR3 size: 15 residues. Trimming removed 0 bases at V and 3 bases at J, with 11 bases between. The CDR3 bases are TGTGCCAGCAGTTACTCGCCTCTAGGGGACTATGGCTACACCTTC. It specifies CASSYSPLGDYGYTF.

The V and J genes are TRBV7-9 and TRBJ1-4; 9 bases match TRBD1. The CDR3 is made up of 15 amino acids. CDR1 is SEHNR and CDR2 is FQNEAQ in the germline V gene (reference sequence). The V gene end was trimmed by 5 bases and the J gene end by 4 bases; junction bases not matched to a gene: 5. CDR3 sequence (DNA): TGTGCCAGCAGCGGACCGACAGGGGGTAATGAAAAACTGTTTTTT. Translated: CASSGPTGGNEKLFF.

The V gene is TRBV3-1 (or the pseudogene TRBV3-2), the J gene TRBJ2-7, with 9 bases that match TRBD1. Germline trimming cut 5 bases from V and 2 bases from J; bases unmatched to any gene: 7. CDR1 and CDR2 from the germline V gene are LGHDT and YNNKEL (reference sequence). The CDR3 has 15 residues. The CDR3 is CASSSRRQGAYEQYF. The CDR3 coding sequence is TGTGCCAGCAGCTCTCGACGACAGGGGGCCTACGAGCAGTACTTC.